Listed here are 23 T cell receptor beta chains from one sample, sequenced in a study of identical twins. TCRdb called the 5' RACE reads again in MiXCR, with one record for every CDR3 protein. The data hold about 330,000 distinct CDR3 sequences, with roughly an eighth observed a single time. This sample also appeared in a second study, on yellow fever vaccine responses in identical twins.

Sequencing was done on a sample of CD8+ T cells sorted from blood. The receptors stem from a woman between 18 and 30 years old in good health.

This clonotype was seen only a few times. The chain carries TRBV5-1 and TRBJ2-1; 7 nucleotides agree with TRBD1. Germline CDR1 SGHRS, CDR2 YFSETQ. J gave up 6 bases and V 4 bases, and 7 bases lay outside the gene matches. The CDR3 is 14 residues long. The CDR3 sequence is CASSPGQAVNEQFF. CDR3 sequence (DNA): TGCGCCAGCAGCCCAGGACAGGCGGTCAATGAGCAGTTCTTC. Combining the CDR3 with reference TRBV5-1 and TRBJ2-1 gives the whole variable domain KAGVTQTPRYLIKTRGQQVTLSCSPISGHRSVSWYQQTPGQGLQFLFEYFSETQRNKGNFPGRFSGRQFSNSRSEMNVSTLELGDSALYLCASSPGQAVNEQFFGPGTRLTVL.

This clonotype has just a few counts. The chain uses TRBV24-1 and TRBJ2-1, with 12 positions matching TRBD1. The CDR3 spans 15 residues. Germline trimming cut 7 bases from V and 9 bases from J; bases unmatched to any gene: 9. The germline CDR1 and CDR2 sequences are KGHDR and SFDVKD. CDR3 sequence: CATSNKGQGAGEQFF. Written as DNA, the CDR3 is TGTGCCACCAGCAATAAGGGACAGGGGGCGGGTGAGCAGTTCTTC.

V gene TRBV4-1 combines with J gene TRBJ2-3; no definite D call. This CDR3 is built from 15 residues. V was shortened by 0 bases and J by 0 bases, with 7 bases between the two germline ends. Germline values: CDR1 MGHRA, CDR2 YSYEKL. CDR3 amino acids: CASSQEWLSTDTQYF. The CDR3 nucleotides are TGCGCCAGCAGCCAAGAATGGCTGAGCACAGATACGCAGTATTTT.

The table lists this clonotype with a few counts. The V gene is TRBV14, the J gene TRBJ2-2; TRBD2 agrees at 10 bases. The germline V gene has CDR1 SGHDN and CDR2 FVKESK. The V segment lost 4 bases and the J segment 2 bases; nucleotides outside the gene matches: 4. CDR3 size: 16 residues. As DNA, the CDR3 is TGTGCCAGCAGCCGCGGACTAGCGGTAAACACCGGGGAGCTGTTTTTT. It translates to CASSRGLAVNTGELFF.

The V and J genes are TRBV6-1 and TRBJ2-3; a possible D gene is TRBD2 (6 bases). Germline V CDR1 and CDR2: MNHNS, SASEGT. V lost 4 bases and J lost 0, with 14 bases in between. This CDR3 is 16 amino acids long. The CDR3 nucleotides read TGTGCCAGCAGTGGCGATATAGCGGCTAGCACAGATACGCAGTATTTT. This encodes CASSGDIAASTDTQYF.

The sample holds a few counts of this clonotype. The chain has TRBV12-3 or TRBV12-4 and TRBJ2-1, with 9 bases aligning to TRBD2. The CDR3 is 16 amino acids. Unmatched junction bases numbered 6, after V lost 6 bases and J lost 0 bases. CDR3 in amino acids: CASSWTSVSSYNEQFF. CDR3 nucleotides: TGTGCCAGCAGCTGGACTAGCGTCAGCTCCTACAATGAGCAGTTCTTC.

The V and J genes are TRBV20-1 and TRBJ2-3; a possible D gene is TRBD2 (5 bases). Germline loops: CDR1 DFQATT, CDR2 SNEGSKA (reference sequence). V lost 4 bases and J lost 4, with 27 bases in between. The CDR3 has 18 amino acids. CDR3 sequence: CSAITTIYSGGGADTQYF. CDR3 nucleotide sequence: TGCAGTGCTATCACTACCATTTATAGTGGTGGAGGTGCAGATACGCAGTATTTT.

The gene calls are TRBV27 and TRBJ2-1, with no clear D. Trimming shortened V by 5 bases and J by 0 bases, and 8 bases separated the two germline ends. CDR1 is MNHEY and CDR2 is SMNVEV in the germline V gene (reference sequence). The CDR3 loop spans 14 amino acids. In DNA form, the CDR3 reads TGTGCCAGCAGTAAGGCAAGCTCCTACAATGAGCAGTTCTTC. It specifies CASSKASSYNEQFF.

The rearrangement links TRBV18 to TRBJ2-1, with a possible D match to TRBD2 (6 bases). Deletions cut 3 bases from V and 2 bases from J, with 11 bases between. CDR3 length equals 15 residues. Germline V CDR1 and CDR2: KGHSH, LQKENI. In DNA, the CDR3 is TGTGCCAGCTCACCCCGGGAGAGCCCCTACAATGAGCAGTTCTTC. Protein sequence: CASSPRESPYNEQFF.

This clonotype was seen a few times. The chain combines TRBV20-1 with TRBJ1-2; possible D gene TRBD1, 5 bases. V lost 1 base, J lost 2 bases, and 5 bases lay in between. Germline V lookup: CDR1 DFQATT, CDR2 SNEGSKA (reference sequence). CDR3 length: 12 residues. CDR3 residues: CSARGGNYGYTF. CDR3 nucleotides: TGCAGTGCTAGAGGGGGGAACTATGGCTACACCTTC.

This clonotype was observed a handful of times. The chain couples TRBV27 to TRBJ2-1; 9 positions match TRBD1. V lost 7 bases to trimming and J lost 4 bases; unmatched junction nucleotides: 11. The germline V gene has CDR1 MNHEY and CDR2 SMNVEV (reference sequence). The CDR3 loop spans 16 amino acids. In DNA form, the CDR3 reads TGTGCCAGCATCGCCCTGGGACAGGGAAAATACAATGAGCAGTTCTTC. Protein product: CASIALGQGKYNEQFF.

This clonotype was detected a few times. V gene TRBV6-1 combines with J gene TRBJ2-5; 7 bases are shared with TRBD2. This CDR3 comprises 16 residues. The J segment lost 2 bases and the V segment lost 1 base, leaving 7 bases of the junction unmatched. Germline V lookup: CDR1 MNHNS, CDR2 SASEGT. The CDR3 DNA follows: TGTGCCAGCAGTGAAGTGGGAGGGGCTAAGCAAGAGACCCAGTACTTC. Protein: CASSEVGGAKQETQYF.

The chain carries TRBV7-2 and TRBJ2-7; D is unclear. Germline-derived CDR1 and CDR2 are SGHTA and FQGNSA. The ends were cut back, 4 bases at V and 3 bases at J, with 10 bases in the middle. CDR3 length: 13 amino acids. In DNA, the CDR3 is TGTGCCAGCAGCTCAGACTTATACTACGAGCAGTACTTC. Amino acid sequence: CASSSDLYYEQYF.

Points on this clonotype: Germline and junction disagree at one end, which may indicate a read error. The V and J genes are TRBV3-1 and TRBJ2-3, with D possibly matching TRBD1 (6 bases). Per the germline V gene, CDR1 is LGHDT and CDR2 is YNNKEL (reference sequence). The CDR3 consists of 17 residues. The CDR3 is CATSQDIGTKLLDTQYF. CDR3 in DNA: TGTGCCACCAGCCAAGATATAGGGACAAAGTTATTGGATACGCAGTATTTT.

The sample holds a few counts of this clonotype. The J gene is TRBJ2-2, the V gene TRBV29-1, with D hard to call. Trimming removed 4 bases at V and 1 base at J, with 16 bases between. CDR1 is SQVTM and CDR2 is ANQGSEA in the germline V gene. The CDR3 extends over 16 amino acids. CDR3 DNA sequence: TGCAGCGTTGTTTGGGCTAGTCGGAGGAACACCGGGGAGCTGTTTTTT. Residues: CSVVWASRRNTGELFF.

V gene TRBV7-8 combines with J gene TRBJ2-7, with D perhaps being TRBD1 or TRBD2 (6 bases each). CDR1 and CDR2 from the germline V gene are SGHVS and FQNEAQ. Trimming left V 5 bases short and J 3 bases short, with 17 bases between. The CDR3 runs to 15 residues. DNA for the CDR3: TGTGCCAGCAGCGAAGACAAGGGGGGAAACTACGAGCAGTACTTC. It specifies CASSEDKGGNYEQYF.

The genes are TRBV6-1 and TRBJ2-7; 8 bases map to TRBD2. V shed 1 base and J 6 bases; nucleotides not matched to a gene: 8. The CDR3 is 15 residues long. Germline V gene sequence: CDR1 MNHNS, CDR2 SASEGT. In nucleotides, the CDR3 is TGTGCCAGCAGTGAAGGGTTCGGTAGCGGGGCCGAGCAGTACGTC. Its protein is CASSEGFGSGAEQYV.

The V and J genes are TRBV6-5 and TRBJ2-2, with no clear D. Germline CDR1 and CDR2: MNHEY and SVGAGI. Trimming left V 2 bases short and J 3 bases short, with 10 bases between. The CDR3 spans 15 residues. In DNA form, the CDR3 reads TGTGCCAGCAGTTACGTGGGCCCGGACACCGGGGAGCTGTTTTTT. Translation gives CASSYVGPDTGELFF.

This sequence joins TRBV6-5 and TRBJ2-5; TRBD2 aligns across 9 bases. CDR3 length equals 15 residues. V lost 2 bases, J lost 5 bases, and 6 bases stayed unmatched. Per germline, CDR1 MNHEY and CDR2 SVGAGI. The CDR3 protein is CASSYGREGEETQYF. The CDR3 nucleotides are TGTGCCAGCAGTTACGGGCGGGAGGGTGAGGAGACCCAGTACTTC.

The chain has TRBV24-1 and TRBJ2-3; 8 bases align to TRBD2. V shed 3 bases and J 2 bases; nucleotides not matched to a gene: 9. Germline assignment: CDR1 KGHDR and CDR2 SFDVKD. The CDR3 covers 17 residues. The DNA of the CDR3 is TGTGCCACCAGTGATAAACCGGGACTAGGCTCCACAGATACGCAGTATTTT. It yields the protein CATSDKPGLGSTDTQYF.

CDR3 region: CASSLGGTGRGEQYF. The CDR3 coding sequence is TGTGCCAGCAGCCTAGGCGGGACAGGGCGAGGAGAGCAGTACTTC. The chain recombines TRBV7-3 with TRBJ2-7; the match to TRBD1 covers 9 bases. Germline CDR1 SGHTA, CDR2 FQGTGA. After removal of 5 bases from V and 7 bases from J, the junction contained 12 bases not matched to a gene. This CDR3 region has 15 residues.

This clonotype was found a few times. The V and J genes are TRBV27 and TRBJ2-1; no reliable D call. The V gene's germline CDR1 is MNHEY and CDR2 SMNVEV (reference sequence). V was pared by 8 bases and J by 0 bases, with 11 bases between. This CDR3 region has 14 residues. Here the CDR3 DNA reads TGTGCCAGCGGCGGCGATAACTCCTACAATGAGCAGTTCTTC. Amino acids: CASGGDNSYNEQFF.

This clonotype showed up many times. The V call is TRBV4-1, the J call TRBJ1-5; 9 bases line up with TRBD1. This CDR3 region has 14 residues. J lost 1 base, V lost 5 bases, and 0 bases had no gene match. Per the germline V gene, CDR1 is MGHRA and CDR2 is YSYEKL. CDR3 DNA sequence: TGCGCCAGCAGCGGGACAGGGAGCAATCAGCCCCAGCATTTT. It yields the protein CASSGTGSNQPQHF.